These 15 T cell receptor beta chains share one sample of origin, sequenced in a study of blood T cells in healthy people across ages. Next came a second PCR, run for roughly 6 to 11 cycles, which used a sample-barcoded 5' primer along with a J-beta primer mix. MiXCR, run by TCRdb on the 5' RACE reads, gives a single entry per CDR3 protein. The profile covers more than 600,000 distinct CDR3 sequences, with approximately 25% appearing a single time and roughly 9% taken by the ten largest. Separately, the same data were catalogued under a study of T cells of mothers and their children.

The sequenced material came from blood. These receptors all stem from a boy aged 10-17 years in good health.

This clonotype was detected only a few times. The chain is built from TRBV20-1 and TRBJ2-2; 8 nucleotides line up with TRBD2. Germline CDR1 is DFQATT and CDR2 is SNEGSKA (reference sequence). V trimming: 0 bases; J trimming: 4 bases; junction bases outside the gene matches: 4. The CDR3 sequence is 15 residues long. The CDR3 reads CSARDGRAGTGELFF. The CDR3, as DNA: TGCAGTGCTAGAGACGGGAGGGCCGGCACCGGGGAGCTGTTTTTT.

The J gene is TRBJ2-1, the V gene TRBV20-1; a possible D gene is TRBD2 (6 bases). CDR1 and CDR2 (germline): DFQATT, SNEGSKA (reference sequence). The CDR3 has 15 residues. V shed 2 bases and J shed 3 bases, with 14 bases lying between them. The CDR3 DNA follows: TGCAGTGCTAGATTACGGGGGAGTGGCTACAATGAGCAGTTCTTC. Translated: CSARLRGSGYNEQFF.

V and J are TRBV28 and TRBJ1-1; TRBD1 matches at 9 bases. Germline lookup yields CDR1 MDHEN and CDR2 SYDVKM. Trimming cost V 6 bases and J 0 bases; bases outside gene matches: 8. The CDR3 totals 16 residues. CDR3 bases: TGTGCCAGCAGCCTCGACAGGGGGAACATGAACACTGAAGCTTTCTTT. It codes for CASSLDRGNMNTEAFF.

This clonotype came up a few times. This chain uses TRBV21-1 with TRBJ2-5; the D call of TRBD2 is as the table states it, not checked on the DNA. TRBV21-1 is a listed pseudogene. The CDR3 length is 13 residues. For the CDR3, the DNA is TGTGCCAGCAGCAAAGCGGCGGGGGAGACCCAGTACTTC. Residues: CASSKAAGETQYF.

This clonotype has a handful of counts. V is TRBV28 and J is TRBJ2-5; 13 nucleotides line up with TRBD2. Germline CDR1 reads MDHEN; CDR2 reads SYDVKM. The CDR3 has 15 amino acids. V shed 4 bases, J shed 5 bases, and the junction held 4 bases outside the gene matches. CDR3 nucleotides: TGTGCCAGCAGTTACCCGACTAGCGGGAGGGAGACCCAGTACTTC. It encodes CASSYPTSGRETQYF.

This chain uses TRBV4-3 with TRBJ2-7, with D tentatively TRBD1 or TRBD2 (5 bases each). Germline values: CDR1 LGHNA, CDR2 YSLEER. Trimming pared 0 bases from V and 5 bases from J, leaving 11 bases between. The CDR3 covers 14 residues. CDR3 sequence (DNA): TGCGCCAGCAGCCAAGACTCCGGGACCCACGAGCAGTACTTC. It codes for CASSQDSGTHEQYF.

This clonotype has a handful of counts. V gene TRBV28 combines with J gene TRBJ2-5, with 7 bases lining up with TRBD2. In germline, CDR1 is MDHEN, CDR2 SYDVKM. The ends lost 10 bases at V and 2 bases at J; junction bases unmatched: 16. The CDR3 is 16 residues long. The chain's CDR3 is CATNEFGTILQETQYF. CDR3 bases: TGTGCCACCAACGAATTTGGGACTATCCTACAAGAGACCCAGTACTTC. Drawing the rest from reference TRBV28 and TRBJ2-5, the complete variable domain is DVKVTQSSRYLVKRTGEKVFLECVQDMDHENMFWYRQDPGLGLRLIYFSYDVKMKEKGDIPEGYSVSREKKERFSLILESASTNQTSMYLCATNEFGTILQETQYFGPGTRLLVL.

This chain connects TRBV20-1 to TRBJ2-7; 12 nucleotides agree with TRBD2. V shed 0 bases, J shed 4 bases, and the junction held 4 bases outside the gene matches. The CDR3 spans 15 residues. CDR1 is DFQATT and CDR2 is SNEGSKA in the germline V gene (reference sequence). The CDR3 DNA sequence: TGCAGTGCTAGAGATAAGACTAGCGGGAGTTACGAGCAGTACTTC. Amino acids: CSARDKTSGSYEQYF.

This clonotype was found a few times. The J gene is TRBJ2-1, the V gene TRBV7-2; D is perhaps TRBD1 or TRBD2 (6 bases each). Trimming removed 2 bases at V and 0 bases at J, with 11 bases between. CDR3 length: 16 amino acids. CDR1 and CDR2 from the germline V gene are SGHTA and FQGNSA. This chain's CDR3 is CASSLKGDFSYNEQFF. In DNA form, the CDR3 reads TGTGCCAGCAGCTTAAAGGGGGACTTCTCCTACAATGAGCAGTTCTTC.

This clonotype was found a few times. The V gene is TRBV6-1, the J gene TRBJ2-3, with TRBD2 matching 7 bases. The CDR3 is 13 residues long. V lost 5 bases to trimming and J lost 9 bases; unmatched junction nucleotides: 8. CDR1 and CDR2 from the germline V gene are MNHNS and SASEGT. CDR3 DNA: TGTGCCAGCAGTCAGCGGGGTATGGACACGCAGTATTTT. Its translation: CASSQRGMDTQYF.

CDR3 sequence (DNA): TGTGCTTCGGCCAGGGAGGGAAATACGCAGTATTTT. It yields the protein CASAREGNTQYF. The chain recombines TRBV24-1 with TRBJ2-3; TRBD2 agrees at 7 bases. The germline CDR1 and CDR2 sequences are KGHDR and SFDVKD. This CDR3 is built from 12 residues.

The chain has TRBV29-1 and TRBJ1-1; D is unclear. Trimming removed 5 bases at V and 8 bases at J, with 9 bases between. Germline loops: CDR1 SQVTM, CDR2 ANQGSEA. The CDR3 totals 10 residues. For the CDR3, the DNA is TGCAGCGTTTTTCCCGAGGAAGCTTTCTTT. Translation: CSVFPEEAFF.

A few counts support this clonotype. The chain's CDR3 is CSAPGTEAATNEKLFF. The CDR3 DNA reads TGCAGTGCCCCCGGGACCGAAGCTGCAACTAATGAAAAACTGTTTTTT. This sequence joins TRBV20-1 and TRBJ1-4; D possibly corresponds to TRBD1 (5 bases). The CDR3 extends over 16 amino acids. V dropped 6 bases and J dropped 0 bases, with 17 bases sitting between them. The germline CDR1 and CDR2 sequences are DFQATT and SNEGSKA (reference sequence).

In nucleotides, the CDR3 is TGTGCCAGCAGTTTCCGTCGGGACGTAAACATTCAGTACTTC. Its protein is CASSFRRDVNIQYF. This chain joins TRBV12-3 or TRBV12-4 and TRBJ2-4; D may correspond to TRBD1 or TRBD2 (5 bases each). This CDR3 has 14 amino acids. The V and J ends lost 3 bases and 6 bases respectively, with 12 bases between them.

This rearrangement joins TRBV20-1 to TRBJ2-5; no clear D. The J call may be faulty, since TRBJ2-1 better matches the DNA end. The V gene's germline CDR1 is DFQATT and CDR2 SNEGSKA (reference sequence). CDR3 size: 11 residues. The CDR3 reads CSASWVQEQFF. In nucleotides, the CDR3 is TGCAGTGCTAGTTGGGTACAGGAGCAGTTCTTC.